The present TCR beta chain was sequenced within a study of blood T cell repertoires in COVID-19. Trimming left V 5 bases short and J 4 bases short, with 13 bases between. The CDR3 is made up of 14 amino acids. The germline gives CDR1 SEHNR, CDR2 FQNEAQ (reference sequence). Original processing notes: Amplification of reference gene primers provided the estimated nucleated cell counts. Method: immunoSEQ multiplex PCR; TCRdb's copy keeps in-frame clones and lacks some. D and trimming come from the DNA, and the V and J calls and clone size come from that table. In the table there are about 220,000 clones, roughly four fifths of which are singletons. Participant age was roughly 18 to 100 years, and participants resided in 25 or so US areas.

V gene TRBV7-9 combines with J gene TRBJ2-3, with D tentatively TRBD2 (7 bases). This TCR derives from a woman aged 40 to 50 with acute COVID-19. Material for sequencing was PBMCs or T cells enriched from blood (not recorded which). The CDR3 region has the DNA TGTGCCAGCAGCCCATGGGAGGGGGCAGATACGCAGTATTTT. It yields the protein CASSPWEGADTQYF.